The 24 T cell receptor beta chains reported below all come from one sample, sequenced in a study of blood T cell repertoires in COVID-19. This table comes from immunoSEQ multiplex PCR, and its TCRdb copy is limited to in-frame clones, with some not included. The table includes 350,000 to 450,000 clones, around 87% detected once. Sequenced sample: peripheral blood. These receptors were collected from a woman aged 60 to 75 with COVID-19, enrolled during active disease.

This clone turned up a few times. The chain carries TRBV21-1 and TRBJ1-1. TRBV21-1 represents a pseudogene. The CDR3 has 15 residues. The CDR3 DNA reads TGTGCCAGCAGCAAAATTTTCGGGGGGAGGACTGAAGCTTTCTTT. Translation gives CASSKIFGGRTEAFF.

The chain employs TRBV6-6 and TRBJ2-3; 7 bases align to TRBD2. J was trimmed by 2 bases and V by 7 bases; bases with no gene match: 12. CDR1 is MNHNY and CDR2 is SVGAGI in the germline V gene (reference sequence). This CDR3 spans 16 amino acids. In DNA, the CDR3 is TGTGCCAGCACCCTCGGGGCTAGCGGAAACACAGATACGCAGTATTTT. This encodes CASTLGASGNTDTQYF.

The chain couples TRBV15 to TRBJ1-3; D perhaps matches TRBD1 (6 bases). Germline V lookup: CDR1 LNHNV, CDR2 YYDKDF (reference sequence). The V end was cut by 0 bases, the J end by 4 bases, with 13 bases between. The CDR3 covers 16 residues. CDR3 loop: CATSRELGGVGNTIYF. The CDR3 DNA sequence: TGTGCCACCAGCAGAGAGTTAGGGGGGGTAGGAAACACCATATATTTT.

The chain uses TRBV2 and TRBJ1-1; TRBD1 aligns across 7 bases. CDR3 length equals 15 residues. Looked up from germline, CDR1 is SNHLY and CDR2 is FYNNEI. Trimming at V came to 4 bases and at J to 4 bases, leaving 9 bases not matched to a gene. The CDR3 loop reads CASSVEGAWATEAFF. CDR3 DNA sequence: TGTGCCAGCAGTGTCGAGGGGGCCTGGGCCACTGAAGCTTTCTTT.

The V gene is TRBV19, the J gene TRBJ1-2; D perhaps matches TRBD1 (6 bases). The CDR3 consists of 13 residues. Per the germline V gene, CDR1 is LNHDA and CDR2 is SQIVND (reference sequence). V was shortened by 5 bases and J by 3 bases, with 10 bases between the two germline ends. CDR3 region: CASSSTGDYGYTF. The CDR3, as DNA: TGTGCCAGTAGTTCGACAGGAGACTATGGCTACACCTTC.

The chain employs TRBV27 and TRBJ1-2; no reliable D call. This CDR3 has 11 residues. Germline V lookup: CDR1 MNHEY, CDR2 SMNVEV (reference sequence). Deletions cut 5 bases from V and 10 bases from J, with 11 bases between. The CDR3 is CASSRGSVYTF. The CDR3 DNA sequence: TGTGCCAGCAGTCGGGGATCGGTCTACACCTTC.

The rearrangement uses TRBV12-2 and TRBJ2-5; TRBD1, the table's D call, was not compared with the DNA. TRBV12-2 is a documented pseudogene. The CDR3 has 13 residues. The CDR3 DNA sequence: TGTGCAAGTCGCACAGTGGATAAAGAGACCCAGTACTTC. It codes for CASRTVDKETQYF.

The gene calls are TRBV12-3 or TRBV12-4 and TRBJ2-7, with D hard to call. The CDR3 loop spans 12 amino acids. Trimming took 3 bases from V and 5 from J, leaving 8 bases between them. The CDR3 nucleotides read TGTGCCAGCAGTTTTAAAGCTAACGAGCAGTACTTC. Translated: CASSFKANEQYF.

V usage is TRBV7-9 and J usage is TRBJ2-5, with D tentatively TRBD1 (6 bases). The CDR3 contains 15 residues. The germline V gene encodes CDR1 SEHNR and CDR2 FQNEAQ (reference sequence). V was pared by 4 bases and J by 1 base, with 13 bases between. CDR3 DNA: TGTGCCAGCAGCTGGGGGCCCAACATCCAAGAGACCCAGTACTTC. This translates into CASSWGPNIQETQYF.

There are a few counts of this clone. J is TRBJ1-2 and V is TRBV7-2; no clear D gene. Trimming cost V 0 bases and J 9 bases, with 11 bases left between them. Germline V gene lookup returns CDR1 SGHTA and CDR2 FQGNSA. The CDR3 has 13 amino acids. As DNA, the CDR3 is TGTGCCAGCAGCTTAGCAGTCCGGGAGAGCTACACCTTC. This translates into CASSLAVRESYTF.

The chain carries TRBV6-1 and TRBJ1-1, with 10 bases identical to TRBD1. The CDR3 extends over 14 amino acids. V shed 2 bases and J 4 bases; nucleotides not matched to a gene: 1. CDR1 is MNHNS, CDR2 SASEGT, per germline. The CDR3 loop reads CASSERDRGTEAFF. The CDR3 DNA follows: TGTGCCAGCAGTGAACGGGACAGGGGCACTGAAGCTTTCTTT.

The CDR3 region is CASSSRHPEAFF. CDR3 nucleotides: TGTGCCAGCAGTTCCCGACACCCGGAAGCTTTCTTT. The chain links TRBV12-3 or TRBV12-4 to TRBJ1-1, with D uncertain. Trimming removed 4 bases at V and 8 bases at J, with 11 bases between. This CDR3 contains 12 residues.

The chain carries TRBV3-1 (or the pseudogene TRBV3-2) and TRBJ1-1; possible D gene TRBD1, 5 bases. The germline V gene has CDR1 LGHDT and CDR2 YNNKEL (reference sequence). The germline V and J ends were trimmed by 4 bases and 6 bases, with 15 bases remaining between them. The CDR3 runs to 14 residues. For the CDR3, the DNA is TGTGCCAGCAGCCTCGCAAAGGTCAGGGCTGAAGCTTTCTTT. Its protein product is CASSLAKVRAEAFF.

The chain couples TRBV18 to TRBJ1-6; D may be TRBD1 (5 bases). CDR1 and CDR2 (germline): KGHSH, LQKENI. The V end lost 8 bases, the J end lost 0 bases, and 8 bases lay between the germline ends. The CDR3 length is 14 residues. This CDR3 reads CASRGSSYNSPLHF. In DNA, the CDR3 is TGTGCCAGCCGGGGGAGCTCCTATAATTCACCCCTCCACTTT.

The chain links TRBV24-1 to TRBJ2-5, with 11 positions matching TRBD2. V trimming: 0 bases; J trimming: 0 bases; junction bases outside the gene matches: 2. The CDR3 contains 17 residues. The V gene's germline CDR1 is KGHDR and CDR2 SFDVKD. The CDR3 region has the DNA TGTGCCACCAGTGATTTGGGGACTAGCGGTTACCAAGAGACCCAGTACTTC. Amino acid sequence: CATSDLGTSGYQETQYF.

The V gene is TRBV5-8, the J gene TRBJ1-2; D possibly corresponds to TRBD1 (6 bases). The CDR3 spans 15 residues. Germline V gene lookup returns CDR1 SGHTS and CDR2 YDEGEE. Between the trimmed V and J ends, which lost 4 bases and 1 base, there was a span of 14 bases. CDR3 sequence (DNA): TGTGCCAGCAGCCGTGACAGGAATTATAACTATGGCTACACCTTC. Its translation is CASSRDRNYNYGYTF.

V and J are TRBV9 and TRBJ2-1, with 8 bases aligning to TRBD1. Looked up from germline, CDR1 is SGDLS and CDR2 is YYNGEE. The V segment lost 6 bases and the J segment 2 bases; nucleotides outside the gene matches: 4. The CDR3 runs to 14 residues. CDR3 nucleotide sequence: TGTGCCAGCAACAGACAGGGGACCTACAATGAGCAGTTCTTC. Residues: CASNRQGTYNEQFF.

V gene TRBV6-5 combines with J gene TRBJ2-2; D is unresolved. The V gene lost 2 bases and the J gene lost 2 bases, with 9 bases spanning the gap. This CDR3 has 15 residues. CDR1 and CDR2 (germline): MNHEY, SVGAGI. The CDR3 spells CASSYRRQNTGELFF. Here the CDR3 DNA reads TGTGCCAGCAGTTACCGGCGACAAAACACCGGGGAGCTGTTTTTT.

This CDR3 is CASSLRQGPTIDEQYF. For the CDR3, the DNA is TGTGCCAGCAGTTTACGACAGGGGCCGACTATTGACGAGCAGTACTTC. The V gene is TRBV6-5, the J gene TRBJ2-7; 8 nucleotides line up with TRBD1. After removal of 4 bases from V and 5 bases from J, the junction contained 13 bases not matched to a gene. Germline V gives CDR1 MNHEY, CDR2 SVGAGI. The CDR3 is 16 residues long.

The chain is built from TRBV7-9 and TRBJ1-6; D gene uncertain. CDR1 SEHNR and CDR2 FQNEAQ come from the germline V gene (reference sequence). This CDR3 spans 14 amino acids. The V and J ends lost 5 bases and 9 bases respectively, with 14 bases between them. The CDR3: CASSAEGGFSPLHF. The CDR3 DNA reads TGTGCCAGCAGCGCAGAGGGTGGGTTTTCACCCCTCCACTTT.

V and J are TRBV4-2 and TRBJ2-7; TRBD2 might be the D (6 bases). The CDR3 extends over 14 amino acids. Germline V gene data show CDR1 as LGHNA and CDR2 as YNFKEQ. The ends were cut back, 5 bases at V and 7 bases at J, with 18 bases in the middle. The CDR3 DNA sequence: TGTGCCAGCAGCGCAGTCTCTGGGGACTTGGAGCAGTACTTC. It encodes CASSAVSGDLEQYF.

The CDR3 spells CASRRPGGRSYNEQFF. DNA for the CDR3: TGTGCCAGCAGACGTCCAGGGGGAAGGTCCTACAATGAGCAGTTCTTC. V gene TRBV28 combines with J gene TRBJ2-1; 7 positions match TRBD1. This CDR3 spans 16 amino acids. Germline trimming cut 6 bases from V and 1 base from J; bases unmatched to any gene: 9. Germline CDR1 MDHEN, CDR2 SYDVKM.

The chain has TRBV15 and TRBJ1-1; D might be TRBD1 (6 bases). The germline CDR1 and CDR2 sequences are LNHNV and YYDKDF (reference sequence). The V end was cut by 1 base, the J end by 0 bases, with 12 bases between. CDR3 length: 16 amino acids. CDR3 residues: CATSRGQVFMNTEAFF. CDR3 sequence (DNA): TGTGCCACCAGCAGAGGACAGGTCTTCATGAACACTGAAGCTTTCTTT. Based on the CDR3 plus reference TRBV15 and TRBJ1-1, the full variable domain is DAMVIQNPRYQVTQFGKPVTLSCSQTLNHNVMYWYQQKSSQAPKLLFHYYDKDFNNEADTPDNFQSRRPNTSFCFLDIRSPGLGDTAMYLCATSRGQVFMNTEAFFGQGTRLTVV.

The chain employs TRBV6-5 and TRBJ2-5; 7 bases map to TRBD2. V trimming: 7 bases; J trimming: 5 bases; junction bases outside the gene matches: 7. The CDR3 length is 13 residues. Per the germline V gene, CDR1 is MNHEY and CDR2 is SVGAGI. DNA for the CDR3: TGTGCCAGCACCAGCGGGGCTAAGGAGACCCAGTACTTC. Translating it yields CASTSGAKETQYF.